This T cell receptor (beta chain) was captured by sequencing in a study of T cells in localized non-small cell lung cancer (dated by TCRdb to 2018 to 2020). Regarding the study in general: T cell repertoires of 200 to 250 early-stage NSCLC patients were analyzed, with tumors being compared against uninvolved tumor-adjacent lungs. The cohort was made up of about 240 treatment-naive NSCLC patients whose localized lung tumors had been resected. NSCLC patients had a mean age of around 66 years, and more than 120 were male and nearly 110 female.

At diagnosis, tumor, uninvolved tumor-adjacent lung and peripheral blood were collected and then preserved as a mix of FFPE and fresh-frozen material. For TCR repertoire profiling, the blood samples were analyzed as peripheral blood mononuclear cells. TCR beta CDR3 regions were sequenced from DNA using the immunoSEQ Assay. Regarding the original processing steps: T cell density was computed as TCR beta template counts normalized to usable DNA estimated by amplifying housekeeping genes. The preseqR package was used to estimate richness by extrapolating to 400,000 templates for PBMC samples and to 120,000 templates for tissue samples. Clonality was calculated as one minus Pielou's evenness. Tissue-enriched TCRs were identified through differential abundance testing performed on productive amino-acid clonotypes, with a minimum total count of 5 and an alpha of 0.1. The Jaccard Index and the Morisita Overlap Index were used to measure how much the repertoires overlapped between compartments. GLIPH grouped TCR beta CDR3s together with public tetramer-defined viral CDR3s, and a viral motif had to include at least three viral sequences and show V-gene enrichment. TCRdb re-hosts the immuneACCESS table, in-frame sequences only. Its copies lack some clones; in the studies checked, an unresolved V gene accounts for under half of them, and the cause for the rest is not known. The V and J calls and the clone size are those of that table, but D and trimming were determined from the DNA. The sample table contains about 53,000 clones; only one count was recorded for approximately 88% of them. The biggest ten clones account for about 15% of the sample.

V loses 5 bases at its end and J loses 7 bases; junction bases beyond the gene matches: 13. CDR1 and CDR2 (SGHAT, FQNNGV) derive from the germline V gene. The CDR3 runs 15 amino acids, cysteine and phenylalanine included. The sequence is cut down to CDR3 DNA, 45 bases in frame from base 1. The investigation overall reported the following: Higher blood T cell density associated with longer overall survival, while higher adjacent-lung clonality associated with shorter survival. Because multi-region tumor sequencing was not done, intratumor heterogeneity could not be ruled out. Because the study design was exploratory, TCR variables were selected using unadjusted p-values without false-discovery rate correction. The highest T cell clonality was observed in uninvolved tumor-adjacent lung, where clonality exceeded that of tumor, suggesting that antigenic responses were more focused in uninvolved tumor-adjacent lung. A median of approximately 55 of the top 100 tumor clones were detected in paired uninvolved adjacent lung, and some 29 of these tumor clones were also found among the top 100 clones of the paired uninvolved adjacent lung.

On this clone itself: Its target antigen remains unknown. No much larger clone exists at a distance of one base, and base qualities are not known.

This TCR derives from a man aged 40-75 years with stage III lung adenocarcinoma. Sequences were derived from peripheral blood mononuclear cells, sampled before any cancer treatment. Recombination linked TRBV11-2 to TRBJ2-5; 7 bases in the middle match TRBD2. The CDR3 here reads CASSPGGSGPGTQYF. The nucleotide sequence reads TGTGCCAGCAGCCCGGGGGGTAGCGGCCCGGGGACCCAGTACTTC. When the CDR3 is completed using the reference TRBV11-2 and TRBJ2-5 genes on either side, the full variable domain is EAGVAQSPRYKIIEKRQSVAFWCNPISGHATLYWYQQILGQGPKLLIQFQNNGVVDDSQLPKDRFSAERLKGVDSTLKIQPAKLEDSAVYLCASSPGGSGPGTQYFGPGTRLLVL.